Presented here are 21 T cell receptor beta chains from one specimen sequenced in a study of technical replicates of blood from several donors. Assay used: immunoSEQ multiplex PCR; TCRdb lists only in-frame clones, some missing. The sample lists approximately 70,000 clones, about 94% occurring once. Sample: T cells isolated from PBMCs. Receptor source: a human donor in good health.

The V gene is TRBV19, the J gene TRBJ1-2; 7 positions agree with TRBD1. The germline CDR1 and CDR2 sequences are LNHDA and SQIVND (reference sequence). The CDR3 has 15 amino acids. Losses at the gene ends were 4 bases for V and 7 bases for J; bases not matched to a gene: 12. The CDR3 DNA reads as TGTGCCAGTAGTACCCCGACAGGGATGGGGTTTGGCTACACCTTC. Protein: CASSTPTGMGFGYTF.

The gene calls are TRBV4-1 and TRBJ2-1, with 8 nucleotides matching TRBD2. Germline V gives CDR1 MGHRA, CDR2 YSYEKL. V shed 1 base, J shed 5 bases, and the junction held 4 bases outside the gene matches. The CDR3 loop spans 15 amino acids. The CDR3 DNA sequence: TGCGCCAGCAGCCAAGGGCGGGAGGTCGACAATGAGCAGTTCTTC. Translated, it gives CASSQGREVDNEQFF.

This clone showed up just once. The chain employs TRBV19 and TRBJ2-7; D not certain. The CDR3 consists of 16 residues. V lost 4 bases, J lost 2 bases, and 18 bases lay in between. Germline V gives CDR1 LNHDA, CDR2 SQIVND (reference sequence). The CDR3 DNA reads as TGTGCCAGTAGTAATGTTGGTAAAGTCCTAACCTACGAGCAGTACTTC. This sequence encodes CASSNVGKVLTYEQYF.

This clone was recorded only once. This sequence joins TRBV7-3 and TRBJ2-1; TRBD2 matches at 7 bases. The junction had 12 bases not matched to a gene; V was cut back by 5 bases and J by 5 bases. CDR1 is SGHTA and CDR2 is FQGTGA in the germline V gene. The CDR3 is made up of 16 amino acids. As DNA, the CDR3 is TGTGCCAGCAGCCCCGGACTACCGGGAGGACACAATGAGCAGTTCTTC. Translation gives CASSPGLPGGHNEQFF.

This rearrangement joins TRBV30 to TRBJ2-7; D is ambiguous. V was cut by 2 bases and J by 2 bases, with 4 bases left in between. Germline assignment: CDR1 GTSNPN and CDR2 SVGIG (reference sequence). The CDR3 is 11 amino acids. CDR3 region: CAWSITYEQYF. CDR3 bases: TGTGCCTGGAGTATTACCTACGAGCAGTACTTC.

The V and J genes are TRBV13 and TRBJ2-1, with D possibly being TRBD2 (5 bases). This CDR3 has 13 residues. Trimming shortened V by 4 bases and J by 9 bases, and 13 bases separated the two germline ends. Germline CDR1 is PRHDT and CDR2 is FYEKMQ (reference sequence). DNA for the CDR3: TGTGCCAGCAGCTATATGAGGGTGGGTGAGCAGTTCTTC. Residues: CASSYMRVGEQFF.

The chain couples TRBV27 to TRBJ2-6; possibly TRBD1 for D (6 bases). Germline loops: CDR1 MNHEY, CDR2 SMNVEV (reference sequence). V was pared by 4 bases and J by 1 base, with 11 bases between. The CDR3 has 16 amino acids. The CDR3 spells CASSSRQASGANVLTF. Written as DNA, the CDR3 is TGTGCCAGCAGTTCTCGACAGGCATCTGGGGCCAACGTCCTGACTTTC. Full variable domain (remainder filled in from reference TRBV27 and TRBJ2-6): EAQVTQNPRYLITVTGKKLTVTCSQNMNHEYMSWYRQDPGLGLRQIYYSMNVEVTDKGDVPEGYKVSRKEKRNFPLILESPSPNQTSLYFCASSSRQASGANVLTFGAGSRLTVL.

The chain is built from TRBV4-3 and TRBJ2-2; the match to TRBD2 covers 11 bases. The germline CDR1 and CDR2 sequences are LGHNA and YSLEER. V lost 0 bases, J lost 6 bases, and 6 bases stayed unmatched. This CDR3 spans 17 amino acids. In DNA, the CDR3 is TGCGCCAGCAGCCAAGACCCTCAGGGACTAGCGGCCGGGGAGCTGTTTTTT. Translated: CASSQDPQGLAAGELFF.

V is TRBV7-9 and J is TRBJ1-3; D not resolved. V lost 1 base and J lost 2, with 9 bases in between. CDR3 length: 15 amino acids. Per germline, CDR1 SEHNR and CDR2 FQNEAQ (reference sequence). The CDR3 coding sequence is TGTGCCAGCAGCTTAGGGAGAGCTACTGGAAACACCATATATTTT. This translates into CASSLGRATGNTIYF. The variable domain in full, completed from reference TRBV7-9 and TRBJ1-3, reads DTGVSQNPRHKITKRGQNVTFRCDPISEHNRLYWYRQTLGQGPEFLTYFQNEAQLEKSRLLSDRFSAERPKGSFSTLEIQRTEQGDSAMYLCASSLGRATGNTIYFGEGSWLTVV.

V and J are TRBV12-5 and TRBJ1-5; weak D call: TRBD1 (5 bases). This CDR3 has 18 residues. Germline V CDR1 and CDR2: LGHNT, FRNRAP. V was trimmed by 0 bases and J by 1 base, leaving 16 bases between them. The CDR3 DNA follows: TGTGCTAGTGGTTTGGTACTGTTAGGCAGGGTGAGCAATCAGCCCCAGCATTTT. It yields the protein CASGLVLLGRVSNQPQHF.

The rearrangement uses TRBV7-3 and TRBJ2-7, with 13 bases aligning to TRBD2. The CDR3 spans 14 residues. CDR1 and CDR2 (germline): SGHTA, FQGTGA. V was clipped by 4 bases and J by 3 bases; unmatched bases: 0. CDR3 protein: CASSWTSGSYEQYF. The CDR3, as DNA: TGTGCCAGCAGCTGGACTAGCGGGAGCTACGAGCAGTACTTC.

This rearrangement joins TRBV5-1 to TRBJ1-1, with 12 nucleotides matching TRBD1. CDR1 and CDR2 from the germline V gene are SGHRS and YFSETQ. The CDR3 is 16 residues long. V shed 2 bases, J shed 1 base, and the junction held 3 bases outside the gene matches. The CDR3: CASSFGDRGPNTEAFF. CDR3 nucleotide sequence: TGCGCCAGCAGCTTCGGGGACAGGGGGCCGAACACTGAAGCTTTCTTT.

The CDR3 region has the DNA TGTGCCAGCAGCTTAGTTGTAAGCGGGGCCGTGGGGACTGAAGCTTTCTTT. It translates to CASSLVVSGAVGTEAFF. This rearrangement joins TRBV7-9 to TRBJ1-1, with D possibly matching TRBD1 (5 bases). V lost 1 base and J lost 5, with 20 bases in between. Germline CDR1 reads SEHNR; CDR2 reads FQNEAQ (reference sequence). The CDR3 is 17 amino acids. The full variable domain, its missing parts supplied by reference TRBV7-9 and TRBJ1-1, is DTGVSQNPRHKITKRGQNVTFRCDPISEHNRLYWYRQTLGQGPEFLTYFQNEAQLEKSRLLSDRFSAERPKGSFSTLEIQRTEQGDSAMYLCASSLVVSGAVGTEAFFGQGTRLTVV.

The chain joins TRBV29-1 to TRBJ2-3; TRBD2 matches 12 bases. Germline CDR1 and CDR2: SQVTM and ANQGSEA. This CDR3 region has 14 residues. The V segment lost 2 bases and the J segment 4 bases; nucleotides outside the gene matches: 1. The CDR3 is CSVETSGRPDTQYF. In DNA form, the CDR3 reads TGCAGCGTTGAAACTAGCGGGAGGCCAGATACGCAGTATTTT.

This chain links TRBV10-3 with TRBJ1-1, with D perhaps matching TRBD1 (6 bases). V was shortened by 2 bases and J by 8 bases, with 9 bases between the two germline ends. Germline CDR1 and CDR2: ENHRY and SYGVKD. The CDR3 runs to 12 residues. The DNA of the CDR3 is TGTGCCATCAGTGAGACAGGGCCAGAAGCTTTCTTT. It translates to CAISETGPEAFF.

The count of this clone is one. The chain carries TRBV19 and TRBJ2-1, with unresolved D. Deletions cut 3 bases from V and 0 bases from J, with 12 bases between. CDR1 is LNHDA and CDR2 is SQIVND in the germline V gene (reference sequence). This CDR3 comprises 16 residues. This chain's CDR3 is CASSMPSRSSYNEQFF. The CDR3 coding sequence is TGTGCCAGTAGTATGCCTTCTAGAAGCTCCTACAATGAGCAGTTCTTC.

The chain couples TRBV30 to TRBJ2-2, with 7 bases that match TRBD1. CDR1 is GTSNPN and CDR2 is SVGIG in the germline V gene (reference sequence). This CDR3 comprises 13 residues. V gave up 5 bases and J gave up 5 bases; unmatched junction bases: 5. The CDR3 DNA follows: TGTGCCTGGGTCGGGACAGAGACCGGGGAGCTGTTTTTT. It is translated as CAWVGTETGELFF.

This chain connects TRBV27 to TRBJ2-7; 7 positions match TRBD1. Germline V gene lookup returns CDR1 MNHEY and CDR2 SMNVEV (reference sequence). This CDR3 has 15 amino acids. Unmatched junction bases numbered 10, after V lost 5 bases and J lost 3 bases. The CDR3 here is CASSPTGLRDYEQYF. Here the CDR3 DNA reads TGTGCCAGCAGTCCGACAGGGTTAAGAGACTACGAGCAGTACTTC.

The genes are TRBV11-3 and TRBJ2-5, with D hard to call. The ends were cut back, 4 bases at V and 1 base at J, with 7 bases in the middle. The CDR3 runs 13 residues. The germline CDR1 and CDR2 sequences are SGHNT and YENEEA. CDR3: CASSSLAQETQYF. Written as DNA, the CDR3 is TGTGCCAGCAGCTCCCTGGCCCAAGAGACCCAGTACTTC. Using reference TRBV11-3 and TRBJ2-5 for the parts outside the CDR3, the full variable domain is EAGVVQSPRYKIIEKKQPVAFWCNPISGHNTLYWYLQNLGQGPELLIRYENEEAVDDSQLPKDRFSAERLKGVDSTLKIQPAELGDSAVYLCASSSLAQETQYFGPGTRLLVL.

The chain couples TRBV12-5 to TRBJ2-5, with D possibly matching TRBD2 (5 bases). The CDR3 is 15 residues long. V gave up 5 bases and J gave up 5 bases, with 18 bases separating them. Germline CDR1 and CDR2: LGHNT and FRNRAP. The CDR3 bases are TGTGCTAGTGGTAGCAGCGGTAAGGGCGGGGAGACCCAGTACTTC. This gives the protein CASGSSGKGGETQYF. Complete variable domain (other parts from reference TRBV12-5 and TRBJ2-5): DARVTQTPRHKVTEMGQEVTMRCQPILGHNTVFWYRQTMMQGLELLAYFRNRAPLDDSGMPKDRFSAEMPDATLATLKIQPSEPRDSAVYFCASGSSGKGGETQYFGPGTRLLVL.

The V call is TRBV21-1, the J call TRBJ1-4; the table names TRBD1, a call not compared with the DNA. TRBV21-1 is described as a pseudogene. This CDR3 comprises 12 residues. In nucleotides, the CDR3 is TGTGCCAGCTTGGCATCATACGAAAAACTGTTTTTT. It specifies CASLASYEKLFF.